One and the same sample provided the 9 T cell receptor beta chains below, sequenced in a study of blood T cells in healthy people across ages. A second PCR of about 6 to 11 cycles used a sample-barcoded 5' primer and a J-beta primer mix. From the 5' RACE reads, TCRdb called clonotypes with MiXCR, one entry per CDR3 protein. Among 600,000 to 900,000 distinct CDR3 sequences, 20% to 30% were seen once, and the ten largest hold less than 3.5%. These records were also assigned to another study, of T cells of mothers and their children.

Sequenced material: blood. All receptors derive from a boy aged 5-17 years in good health.

V and J are TRBV11-2 and TRBJ2-3; 7 bases match TRBD1. CDR1 is SGHAT and CDR2 is FQNNGV in the germline V gene. The CDR3 is 15 residues long. Germline trimming cut 4 bases from V and 2 bases from J; bases unmatched to any gene: 6. The CDR3 is CASSSPTGPTDTQYF. CDR3 bases: TGTGCCAGCAGCTCCCCGACAGGGCCCACAGATACGCAGTATTTT.

The sample holds a few counts of this clonotype. The chain is built from TRBV7-6 and TRBJ2-5, with 9 bases aligning to TRBD2. The germline CDR1 and CDR2 sequences are SGHVS and FNYEAQ. The trim removed 3 bases at V and 1 base at J, leaving 6 bases unmatched. The CDR3 length is 16 residues. The CDR3 loop reads CASSFERGALQETQYF. The CDR3, as DNA: TGTGCCAGCAGCTTTGAGCGGGGGGCCCTCCAAGAGACCCAGTACTTC. Based on the CDR3 plus reference TRBV7-6 and TRBJ2-5, the full variable domain is GAGVSQSPRYKVTKRGQDVALRCDPISGHVSLYWYRQALGQGPEFLTYFNYEAQQDKSGLPNDRFSAERPEGSISTLTIQRTEQRDSAMYRCASSFERGALQETQYFGPGTRLLVL.

V is TRBV27 and J is TRBJ1-4; 7 bases line up with TRBD1. The ends lost 6 bases at V and 1 base at J; junction bases unmatched: 8. CDR3 length equals 16 residues. From germline, CDR1 is MNHEY and CDR2 SMNVEV (reference sequence). In nucleotides, the CDR3 is TGTGCCAGCAGCCCCTACAGGGGAGGAACTAATGAAAAACTGTTTTTT. Protein product: CASSPYRGGTNEKLFF.

This clonotype has ten or more counts. The rearrangement joins TRBV10-3 to TRBJ2-5; D is possibly TRBD1 (5 bases). Germline CDR1 and CDR2: ENHRY and SYGVKD. The CDR3 is made up of 14 amino acids. V was trimmed by 3 bases and J by 4 bases, leaving 12 bases between them. This chain's CDR3 is CAISDKGAGETQYF. In nucleotides, the CDR3 is TGTGCCATCAGTGATAAAGGGGCTGGAGAGACCCAGTACTTC.

This clonotype came up once. The chain couples TRBV12-3 or TRBV12-4 to TRBJ1-4; 9 nucleotides agree with TRBD1. The junction had 11 bases not matched to a gene; V was cut back by 5 bases and J by 10 bases. There are 15 residues in the CDR3. CDR3 nucleotide sequence: TGTGCCAGCAGTCCCTCCGACAGGGGGAAGGGAAAACTGTTTTTT. Residues: CASSPSDRGKGKLFF.

This clonotype appeared a few times. The chain uses TRBV12-3 or TRBV12-4 and TRBJ2-7; D is unresolved. This CDR3 comprises 13 residues. The V gene lost 2 bases and the J gene lost 2 bases, with 7 bases spanning the gap. The DNA for the CDR3 is TGTGCCAGCAGTTTAAGTATAACCTACGAGCAGTACTTC. Amino acid sequence: CASSLSITYEQYF.

The table lists this clonotype with a few counts. V usage is TRBV28 and J usage is TRBJ1-2; D remains unclear. The CDR3 is 13 residues long. V lost 4 bases and J 1 base, leaving 7 bases between the germline ends. Germline CDR1 MDHEN, CDR2 SYDVKM. CDR3 nucleotides: TGTGCCAGCAGTTATGGTAATAACTATGGCTACACCTTC. This translates into CASSYGNNYGYTF.

The rearrangement uses TRBV29-1 and TRBJ1-2; 10 bases align to TRBD1. This CDR3 contains 13 residues. Germline values: CDR1 SQVTM, CDR2 ANQGSEA. The V and J ends lost 6 bases and 6 bases, in that order; junction bases with no gene match: 7. CDR3 region: CSVTGTGANGYTF. DNA of the CDR3: TGCAGCGTGACCGGGACAGGGGCAAATGGCTACACCTTC.

The genes are TRBV11-2 and TRBJ2-2; 8 positions agree with TRBD1. This CDR3 spans 18 amino acids. CDR1 is SGHAT, CDR2 FQNNGV, per germline. J gave up 4 bases and V 1 base, and 11 bases lay outside the gene matches. The CDR3 sequence: CASSLGQGAWGTTGELFF. CDR3 DNA: TGTGCCAGCAGCTTAGGGCAGGGGGCGTGGGGAACCACCGGGGAGCTGTTTTTT.